The rows below give T cell receptor beta chains drawn from one sample of a study of shared clonotypes between healthy human individuals. Here immunoSEQ multiplex PCR was the method, and the copy in TCRdb shows in-frame clones only, minus some. The table has over a million clones, roughly 97% seen once. Sample: naive CD4+ T cells sorted from blood. Receptors originate from a man aged 25 to 45 in good health. The CDR3 runs from the conserved cysteine through the conserved F or W. Some rows have no size entry. The others give once, few or many, or a class for an expanded clone.

j_call clone_size v_call cdr3_length cdr3_aa
TRBJ2-2 - TRBV21-1 20 CASSNWGQGLAGGLTGELFF
TRBJ1-5 - TRBV19 14 CASSGGTANQPQHF
TRBJ2-3 - TRBV4-3 19 CASSQERYSGRLNADTQYF
TRBJ2-3 - TRBV18 15 CASSPLSPPTDTQYF
TRBJ2-1 - TRBV5-1 14 CASSQASSYNEQFF
TRBJ2-7 once TRBV7-2 19 CASSLTHGASGSWSYEQYF
TRBJ2-3 - TRBV9 14 CASSVGTEIDTQYF
TRBJ2-7 once TRBV10-3 15 CANARALAGVFEQYF
TRBJ1-1 once TRBV5-5 15 CASSLASGKDTEAFF
TRBJ2-7 - TRBV6-5 15 CASSMDTLGTYEQYF
TRBJ2-1 - TRBV5-1 16 CASSSDPLRQNNEQFF
TRBJ2-1 - TRBV4-3 15 CASSQDLWQDGEQFF
TRBJ1-4 - TRBV7-9 15 CASSGSGGHIEKLFF
TRBJ1-5 - TRBV15 16 CATSRNAPDSNQPQHF
TRBJ1-3 - TRBV9 17 CASSVEVRASSGNTIYF
TRBJ2-7 - TRBV6-5 15 CASSYSGTGGYEQYF
TRBJ2-1 - TRBV7-2 15 CASIFGLAGGNEQFF
TRBJ2-7 - TRBV11-2 16 CASSHRDGSGGYEQYF
TRBJ2-7 - TRBV14 17 CASSHLNAGGRNREQYF
TRBJ2-2 - TRBV5-1 17 CASRGNAGTADTGELFF
TRBJ2-1 - TRBV11-3 13 CASSQALGRAVFF
TRBJ1-3 - TRBV9 15 CASSVASRSGNTIYF
TRBJ2-7 - TRBV5-4 15 CASSLSPGQEREQYF